Shown below are 14 T cell receptor beta chains from a single sample sequenced in a study of T cells in Graves' hyperthyroidism and ophthalmopathy. RNA transcripts gave rise to amplified TCR beta CDR3 regions. An initial round of RT-PCR targeting the TCR CDR3 relied on the HTBI primer set. TCRdb reprocessed the multiplex PCR reads via MiXCR and lists one record per CDR3 protein. The sample yields about 640,000 distinct CDR3 sequences, less than 25% seen once. The specimen was blood. All receptors come from a man aged 25-45 years with Graves' ophthalmopathy.

The V call is TRBV5-4, the J call TRBJ2-5; D remains unclear. CDR3 length equals 12 residues. Germline-derived CDR1 and CDR2 are SGHNT and YYREEE (reference sequence). V lost 4 bases, J lost 5 bases, and 9 bases lay in between. Written as DNA, the CDR3 is TGTGCCAGCAGCGTGGACGGGGAGACCCAGTACTTC. Its protein product is CASSVDGETQYF.

This clonotype was observed many times. The rearrangement uses TRBV2 and TRBJ2-1, with 11 bases identical to TRBD2. Germline V gives CDR1 SNHLY, CDR2 FYNNEI. The CDR3 is made up of 16 amino acids. V trimming: 7 bases; J trimming: 0 bases; junction bases outside the gene matches: 5. In DNA, the CDR3 is TGTGCCAGCACCGGACTAGCGGGTACCTCCTACAATGAGCAGTTCTTC. Protein sequence: CASTGLAGTSYNEQFF.

This clonotype was recorded at least ten times. The chain links TRBV28 to TRBJ2-4; no reliable D call. The CDR3 spans 13 residues. V dropped 7 bases and J dropped 0 bases, with 7 bases sitting between them. The germline V gene has CDR1 MDHEN and CDR2 SYDVKM. CDR3 nucleotide sequence: TGTGCCAGCAATGGCCCAGCCAAAAACATTCAGTACTTC. This codes for CASNGPAKNIQYF.

J is TRBJ2-1 and V is TRBV5-1; no clear D gene. CDR1 and CDR2 (germline): SGHRS, YFSETQ. The CDR3 loop spans 12 amino acids. The V end was cut by 7 bases, the J end by 6 bases, with 11 bases between. The CDR3 coding sequence is TGCGCCAGCGCCCCGATCCGCAATGAGCAGTTCTTC. Translation gives CASAPIRNEQFF.

Ten or more counts support this clonotype. This chain links TRBV7-9 with TRBJ2-5, with TRBD1 matching over 7 bases. CDR3 size: 15 residues. The trim removed 6 bases at V and 1 base at J, leaving 8 bases unmatched. Germline V CDR1 and CDR2: SEHNR, FQNEAQ (reference sequence). The CDR3: CASRSRTGFQETQYF. CDR3 nucleotides: TGTGCCAGCAGGTCCCGGACAGGTTTCCAAGAGACCCAGTACTTC. Supplemented by reference TRBV7-9 and TRBJ2-5, the full variable domain reads DTGVSQNPRHKITKRGQNVTFRCDPISEHNRLYWYRQTLGQGPEFLTYFQNEAQLEKSRLLSDRFSAERPKGSFSTLEIQRTEQGDSAMYLCASRSRTGFQETQYFGPGTRLLVL.

This clonotype was detected many times. V is TRBV6-5 and J is TRBJ2-7; TRBD2 agrees at 9 bases. The CDR3 extends over 15 amino acids. The J segment lost 2 bases and the V segment lost 2 bases, leaving 4 bases of the junction unmatched. Germline lookup yields CDR1 MNHEY and CDR2 SVGAGI. The CDR3 sequence is CASSYGPSGTYEQYF. The DNA of the CDR3 is TGTGCCAGCAGTTACGGGCCTAGCGGGACCTACGAGCAGTACTTC.

In its sample, this clonotype was seen many times. The chain uses TRBV10-2 and TRBJ1-1, with D possibly matching TRBD1 (6 bases). V gave up 4 bases and J gave up 4 bases, with 13 bases separating them. This CDR3 contains 14 residues. Germline-derived CDR1 and CDR2 are WSHSY and SAAADI. CDR3 bases: TGCGCCAGCAGTGTAGGGCAGGGGTTCACTGAAGCTTTCTTT. Its translation is CASSVGQGFTEAFF.

This clonotype was counted a few times. V usage is TRBV27 and J usage is TRBJ2-2, with 7 bases lining up with TRBD1. V was pared by 6 bases and J by 4 bases, with 8 bases of the junction left unmatched. The CDR3 loop spans 15 amino acids. Germline CDR1 is MNHEY and CDR2 is SMNVEV (reference sequence). The CDR3 coding sequence is TGTGCCAGCAGGAGTGACAGGGCCTCCACCGGGGAGCTGTTTTTT. Translation gives CASRSDRASTGELFF.

The rearrangement uses TRBV10-3 and TRBJ2-1; D is undetermined. Germline loops: CDR1 ENHRY, CDR2 SYGVKD. The CDR3 covers 15 residues. V was trimmed by 3 bases and J by 2 bases, leaving 11 bases between them. In nucleotides, the CDR3 is TGTGCCATCAGTGATGTCGTGGGGACCTACAATGAGCAGTTCTTC. As protein: CAISDVVGTYNEQFF.

This clonotype was found once. A read error is possible here, since a much larger clone lies one base away. The chain couples TRBV20-1 to TRBJ2-2, with 7 positions matching TRBD1. Germline values: CDR1 DFQATT, CDR2 SNEGSKA (reference sequence). This CDR3 spans 16 amino acids. CDR3 DNA sequence: TGCAGTGCTAGGGGGACAGTTTTCTCGAACACCTGGGAGCTGTTTTTT. Translating gives CSARGTVFSNTWELFF.

The rearrangement joins TRBV4-1 to TRBJ1-1; unclear D gene. V was trimmed by 0 bases and J by 5 bases, leaving 10 bases between them. CDR1 is MGHRA, CDR2 YSYEKL, per germline. This CDR3 is built from 14 residues. CDR3 DNA sequence: TGCGCCAGCAGCCAAGATGAGGTCGGAACTGAAGCTTTCTTT. Its protein is CASSQDEVGTEAFF.

In this sample, this clonotype turned up many times. The chain links TRBV20-1 to TRBJ2-1; perhaps TRBD2 as D (5 bases). The CDR3 is 16 residues long. The germline V gene encodes CDR1 DFQATT and CDR2 SNEGSKA (reference sequence). V lost 0 bases and J 2 bases, leaving 14 bases between the germline ends. CDR3 sequence: CSARDFEGEAYNEQFF. The DNA of the CDR3 is TGCAGTGCTAGAGATTTTGAGGGAGAGGCCTACAATGAGCAGTTCTTC.

Turning to this clonotype: This may arise from a read error, as a much more abundant clone is one base away. J is TRBJ1-6 and V is TRBV30; no clear D gene. CDR1 and CDR2 (germline): GTSNPN, SVGIG (reference sequence). The CDR3 loop spans 15 amino acids. The CDR3 spells CAWSVMVTGDSHLHF. For the CDR3, the DNA is TGTGCCTGGAGTGTAATGGTCACCGGGGATTCACACCTCCACTTT.

The sample holds a few counts of this clonotype. V is TRBV6-9 and J is TRBJ1-5; D possibly corresponds to TRBD1 (5 bases). Deletions cut 3 bases from V and 6 bases from J, with 12 bases between. This CDR3 spans 14 amino acids. The germline V gene has CDR1 MNHGY and CDR2 SVAAGI. CDR3 bases: TGTGCCAGCAGTTACCGGGGGGATAGTCAGCCCCAGCATTTT. Translation gives CASSYRGDSQPQHF.